What follows are 17 T cell receptor beta chains derived from one specimen sequenced in a study of patients and donors after allogeneic stem cell transplantation. TCRdb reanalysed the RT-PCR reads using MiXCR and keeps one entry per CDR3 protein. This table has approximately 33,000 distinct CDR3 sequences, about 6.8% appearing once. Sequencing used blood, either unsorted or a sorted T cell fraction (not recorded which). Source of these receptors: a human donor who was either an allogeneic HSCT recipient or a stem cell or donor lymphocyte infusion donor (not recorded which). It is not recorded whose cells these are; they may come from a transplant donor.

This clonotype was detected many times. The chain uses TRBV20-1 and TRBJ2-1; 15 bases are a match to TRBD2. The CDR3 is 16 amino acids. Germline CDR1 DFQATT, CDR2 SNEGSKA (reference sequence). V shed 1 base, J shed 4 bases, and the junction held 2 bases outside the gene matches. The CDR3 spells CSARGTSGRVYNEQFF. The DNA of the CDR3 is TGCAGTGCTAGAGGGACTAGCGGGAGGGTATACAATGAGCAGTTCTTC.

This clonotype was recorded many times. The V gene is TRBV15, the J gene TRBJ2-5; 8 nucleotides align to TRBD2. With 3 bases clipped from V and 7 bases from J, the junction kept 10 bases outside the gene matches. Germline V lookup: CDR1 LNHNV, CDR2 YYDKDF (reference sequence). CDR3 length: 15 residues. CDR3 in DNA: TGTGCCACCAGCAGCCGACTAGCGTTGGGAGGGACCCAGTACTTC. Protein sequence: CATSSRLALGGTQYF.

A few counts support this clonotype. The chain has TRBV2 and TRBJ2-5, with 12 nucleotides matching TRBD1. Looked up from germline, CDR1 is SNHLY and CDR2 is FYNNEI. The CDR3 has 14 amino acids. The trim removed 5 bases at V and 5 bases at J, leaving 3 bases unmatched. The CDR3 DNA reads as TGTGCCAGCAGTAGGGACAGGGGGCGGGAGACCCAGTACTTC. It encodes CASSRDRGRETQYF. The full variable domain, its missing parts supplied by reference TRBV2 and TRBJ2-5, is EPEVTQTPSHQVTQMGQEVILRCVPISNHLYFYWYRQILGQKVEFLVSFYNNEISEKSEIFDDQFSVERPDGSNFTLKIRSTKLEDSAMYFCASSRDRGRETQYFGPGTRLLVL.

This clonotype was seen at least ten times. The chain joins TRBV29-1 to TRBJ2-1; no clear D. Germline lookup yields CDR1 SQVTM and CDR2 ANQGSEA. V lost 4 bases to trimming and J lost 3 bases, with 10 bases between them. This CDR3 has 13 amino acids. The DNA of the CDR3 is TGCAGCGTTGGTGTGGTGAACTACAATGAGCAGTTCTTC. Protein product: CSVGVVNYNEQFF.

This clonotype showed up just a few times. The rearrangement uses TRBV28 and TRBJ1-4; 9 nucleotides agree with TRBD1. The germline V gene encodes CDR1 MDHEN and CDR2 SYDVKM. The CDR3 spans 13 residues. V trimming: 5 bases; J trimming: 5 bases; junction bases outside the gene matches: 0. The CDR3 nucleotides read TGTGCCAGCAGTACAGGGGGCAATGAAAAACTGTTTTTT. It specifies CASSTGGNEKLFF.

This clonotype was observed at least ten times. The gene calls are TRBV5-1 and TRBJ2-7, with 7 bases fitting TRBD1. In germline, CDR1 is SGHRS, CDR2 YFSETQ. The CDR3 contains 15 residues. J gave up 1 base and V 5 bases, and 9 bases lay outside the gene matches. Here the CDR3 reads CASRPGTALSYEQYF. The CDR3 region has the DNA TGCGCCAGCAGGCCAGGGACAGCGCTTTCCTACGAGCAGTACTTC.

With regard to this clonotype: A read error may be the cause here, since a much bigger clone is one base away. The V gene is TRBV6-5, the J gene TRBJ2-7; TRBD2 agrees at 7 bases. The V and J ends lost 9 bases and 6 bases, in that order; junction bases with no gene match: 14. Germline-derived CDR1 and CDR2 are MNHEY and SVGAGI. This CDR3 spans 14 amino acids. CDR3 in amino acids: CARRPAGAASEQYF. The DNA for the CDR3 is TGTGCCAGAAGGCCGGCGGGAGCAGCTAGCGAGCAGTACTTC.

This chain's CDR3 is CASSPSYLDTDTQYF. The CDR3 DNA is TGTGCCAGCAGTCCCTCTTACCTAGACACAGATACGCAGTATTTT. The chain links TRBV3-1 to TRBJ2-3; no firm D call. The V gene lost 6 bases and the J gene lost 2 bases, with 15 bases spanning the gap. The germline V gene has CDR1 LGHDT and CDR2 YNNKEL (reference sequence). The CDR3 covers 15 residues.

The rearrangement uses TRBV15 and TRBJ2-1; TRBD2 matches at 7 bases. The CDR3 runs to 17 residues. V shed 1 base, J shed 3 bases, and the junction held 9 bases outside the gene matches. CDR1 is LNHNV and CDR2 is YYDKDF in the germline V gene (reference sequence). CDR3 sequence (DNA): TGTGCCACCAGCAGAGTGGGAGGGCAGACGTTCTACAATGAGCAGTTCTTC. Its translation is CATSRVGGQTFYNEQFF.

This clonotype was observed many times. The chain combines TRBV2 with TRBJ1-6; 7 nucleotides line up with TRBD1. This CDR3 contains 15 residues. Germline V CDR1 and CDR2: SNHLY, FYNNEI. J was trimmed by 7 bases and V by 8 bases; bases with no gene match: 11. The DNA for the CDR3 is TGTGCCAGCCGAACCCGACAGGGAGCGAATTCACCCCTCCACTTT. Translating it yields CASRTRQGANSPLHF.

This clonotype turned up a few times. The CDR3 DNA follows: TGTGCCAGCAAAGTGGGGGGGTTGGTGGCAGAGACCCAGTACTTC. It specifies CASKVGGLVAETQYF. V and J are TRBV2 and TRBJ2-5, with 7 bases matching TRBD2. Germline trimming cut 7 bases from V and 4 bases from J; bases unmatched to any gene: 12. CDR3 length: 15 amino acids. The germline V gene encodes CDR1 SNHLY and CDR2 FYNNEI.

This clonotype has a count of ten or more. The chain uses TRBV3-1 and TRBJ1-1; D gene uncertain. V dropped 4 bases and J dropped 10 bases, with 16 bases sitting between them. This CDR3 is built from 13 residues. The germline gives CDR1 LGHDT, CDR2 YNNKEL (reference sequence). CDR3 in amino acids: CASSPLWVGIAFF. In nucleotides, the CDR3 is TGTGCCAGCAGCCCTCTCTGGGTCGGTATAGCTTTCTTT.

This clonotype was observed a few times. This chain links TRBV4-1 with TRBJ2-3; the D is unclear. V lost 2 bases and J lost 2, with 2 bases in between. In germline, CDR1 is MGHRA, CDR2 YSYEKL. This CDR3 is built from 12 residues. CDR3 protein: CASSQYTDTQYF. CDR3 DNA: TGCGCCAGCAGCCAATACACAGATACGCAGTATTTT.

In this sample, this clonotype turned up many times. The chain combines TRBV6-2 or TRBV6-3 with TRBJ1-1; D not certain. The CDR3 is 13 residues long. V was clipped by 2 bases and J by 10 bases, with 14 bases between them. Germline V gene data show CDR1 as MNHEY and CDR2 as SVGEGT. CDR3 sequence reads: CASSYVSAGVAFF. The DNA of the CDR3 is TGTGCCAGCAGTTACGTTTCGGCGGGAGTAGCTTTCTTT.

Comment on this clonotype: A much larger clone is a single base away; this may be a read error. The chain joins TRBV24-1 to TRBJ1-5, with a weak D call TRBD1 (6 bases). Trimming pared 9 bases from V and 3 bases from J, leaving 11 bases between. Germline V gene data show CDR1 as KGHDR and CDR2 as SFDVKD. The CDR3 runs to 13 residues. Written as DNA, the CDR3 is TGTGCCACCGGGACACGGCCCAATCAGCCCCAGCATTTT. The encoded protein is CATGTRPNQPQHF.

The chain uses TRBV7-3 and TRBJ2-3, with D perhaps given as TRBD1 or TRBD2 (5 bases each). From germline, CDR1 is SGHTA and CDR2 FQGTGA. V was cut by 5 bases and J by 6 bases, with 15 bases left in between. The CDR3 runs 14 residues. CDR3 sequence reads: CASSARDVRDTQYF. CDR3 sequence (DNA): TGTGCCAGCAGCGCAAGGGACGTTAGGGATACGCAGTATTTT. Based on the CDR3 plus reference TRBV7-3 and TRBJ2-3, the full variable domain is GAGVSQTPSNKVTEKGKYVELRCDPISGHTALYWYRQSLGQGPEFLIYFQGTGAADDSGLPNDRFFAVRPEGSVSTLKIQRTERGDSAVYLCASSARDVRDTQYFGPGTRLTVL.

This clonotype was recorded at least ten times. The CDR3 DNA follows: TGTGCCATCCATCGGGAGGGTTGGAACAATGAGCAGTTCTTC. Its protein is CAIHREGWNNEQFF. The chain employs TRBV2 and TRBJ2-1; 8 nucleotides agree with TRBD2. Germline lookup yields CDR1 SNHLY and CDR2 FYNNEI. The CDR3 is made up of 14 amino acids. V shed 10 bases and J 5 bases; nucleotides not matched to a gene: 10.